This TCR beta chain is from a study of PD-1 blockade in classical Hodgkin lymphoma. Noted time point: cycle 4 day 1 (C4D1), after less than seven weeks of nivolumab. Every patient relapsed after autologous stem cell transplantation, and brentuximab vedotin exposure varied. CDR1 and CDR2 from the germline V gene are DFQATT and SNEGSKA (reference sequence). This CDR3 region has 11 residues. V lost 3 bases and J 8 bases, leaving 10 bases between the germline ends. TCRdb's table, derived via immunoSEQ multiplex PCR, lists solely in-frame clones and lacks some. The table has more than 85,000 clones, 89% seen once.

The material was peripheral blood mononuclear cells (PBMCs), obtained before the fourth cycle of nivolumab. The rearrangement uses TRBV20-1 and TRBJ1-1; the D is unclear. This receptor was obtained from a human donor with classical Hodgkin lymphoma. As DNA, the CDR3 is TGCAGTGCTAGTACCGGGTCCGAAGCTTTCTTT. Translation: CSASTGSEAFF.